Given below is one TCR beta chain in context. Its antigen is unknown. The CDR3 runs 16 residues. Germline-derived CDR1 and CDR2 are ENHRY and SYGVKD. V was trimmed by 8 bases and J by 0 bases, leaving 14 bases between them. These data belong to a study of shared clonotypes between healthy human individuals. General observations from the study: Some naive CD4 clonotypes, around 5%, turned up in common across four donors. Rarefaction showed that sequencing of sorted subsets was incomplete (despite large depth). Relative to clonotypes present in all four donors, those not shared had lower generation probabilities.

Every immunoSEQ plate was one replicate of a subset's evenly spread DNA. Sequencing used immunoSEQ multiplex PCR; TCRdb keeps in-frame clones, though not all of them. The sample lists fewer than 1 million clones; 96% were seen once. CD45RO-negative CD8 cells positively selected for CCR7 made up the naive population, which excluded terminally differentiated effector memory CD45RA+ cells. The clonotype originates from a man between 25 and 39 years old in good health. The chain couples TRBV10-3 to TRBJ2-6, with D possibly TRBD2 on 6 matching bases. The sample was naive CD8+ T cells sorted from blood. The DNA of the CDR3 is TGTGCCATCGGGGAAAGAGCGGGCTCTGGGGCCAACGTCCTGACTTTC. This translates into CAIGERAGSGANVLTF.